Detailed here is one T cell receptor (beta chain). TCRdb's copy holds only in-frame clones and misses some; the assay was immunoSEQ multiplex PCR. The profile shows about 80,000 clones, roughly 80% of them singletons. This sample was taken from a study of blood T cell repertoires in COVID-19. The CDR3 contains 14 residues. V lost 4 bases to trimming and J lost 2 bases, with 9 bases between them. The germline V gene encodes CDR1 SNHLY and CDR2 FYNNEI. The specimen sequenced was peripheral blood. J is TRBJ2-1 and V is TRBV2; a weak D match, TRBD1 (5 bases). The sequence came from a woman aged 70-85 years with acute or convalescent COVID-19. CDR3 residues: CASSVQGAYNEQFF. The DNA for the CDR3 is TGTGCCAGCAGTGTTCAAGGGGCCTACAATGAGCAGTTCTTC.